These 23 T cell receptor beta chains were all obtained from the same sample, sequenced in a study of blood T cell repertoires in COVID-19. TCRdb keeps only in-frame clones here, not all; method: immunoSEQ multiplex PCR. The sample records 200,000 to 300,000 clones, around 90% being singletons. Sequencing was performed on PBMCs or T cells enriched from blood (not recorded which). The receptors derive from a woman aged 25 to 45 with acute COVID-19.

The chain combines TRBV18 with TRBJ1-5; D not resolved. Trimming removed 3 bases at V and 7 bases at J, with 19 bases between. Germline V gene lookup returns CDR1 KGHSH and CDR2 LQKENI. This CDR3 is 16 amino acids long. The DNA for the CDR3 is TGTGCCAGCTCACCGTACCGGGAAGAAAGGTCCCAGCCCCAGCATTTT. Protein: CASSPYREERSQPQHF. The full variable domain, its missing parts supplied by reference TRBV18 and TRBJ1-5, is NAGVMQNPRHLVRRRGQEARLRCSPMKGHSHVYWYRQLPEEGLKFMVYLQKENIIDESGMPKERFSAEFPKEGPSILRIQQVVRGDSAAYFCASSPYREERSQPQHFGDGTRLSIL.

This CDR3 is CASSLGVGVGVYGYTF. DNA of the CDR3: TGTGCCAGCAGCCTGGGTGTAGGGGTCGGAGTGTATGGCTACACCTTC. This sequence joins TRBV7-9 and TRBJ1-2; tentatively, D is TRBD1 (5 bases). The length of the CDR3 is 16 residues. V was clipped by 5 bases and J by 5 bases, with 21 bases between them. Germline V lookup: CDR1 SEHNR, CDR2 FQNEAQ (reference sequence).

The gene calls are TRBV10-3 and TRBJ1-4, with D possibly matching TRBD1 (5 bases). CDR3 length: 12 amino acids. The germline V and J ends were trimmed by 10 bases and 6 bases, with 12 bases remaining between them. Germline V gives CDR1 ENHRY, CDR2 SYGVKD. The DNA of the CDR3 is TGTGCCACCCAGGGAAGGGATGAAAAACTGTTTTTT. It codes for CATQGRDEKLFF.

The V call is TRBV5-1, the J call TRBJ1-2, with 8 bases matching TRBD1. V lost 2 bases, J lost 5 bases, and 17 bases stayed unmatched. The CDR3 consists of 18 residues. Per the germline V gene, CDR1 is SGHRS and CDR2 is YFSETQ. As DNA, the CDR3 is TGCGCCAGCAGCTTCGGGAACCCCGGCAGGGGGCTATTTTATGGCTACACCTTC. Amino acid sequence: CASSFGNPGRGLFYGYTF.

The CDR3 nucleotides read TGTGCCAGCAGCTTGCCCTACAGGGTCCATGAGCAGTTCTTC. This encodes CASSLPYRVHEQFF. The chain recombines TRBV5-8 with TRBJ2-1, with D possibly being TRBD1 (6 bases). V gave up 1 base and J gave up 8 bases, with 13 bases separating them. The CDR3 is 14 residues long. Germline V gene sequence: CDR1 SGHTS, CDR2 YDEGEE.

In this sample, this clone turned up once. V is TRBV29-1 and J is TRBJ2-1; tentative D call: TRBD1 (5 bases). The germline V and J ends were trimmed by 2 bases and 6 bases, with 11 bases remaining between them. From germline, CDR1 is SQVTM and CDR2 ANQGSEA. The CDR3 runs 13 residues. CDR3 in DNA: TGCAGCGTTGAAAGGGGTTTAGGCAATGAGCAGTTCTTC. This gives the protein CSVERGLGNEQFF.

The DNA of the CDR3 is TGTGCCAGTAGTCAGGGTCTTCTAGCCAAAAACATTCAGTACTTC. This gives the protein CASSQGLLAKNIQYF. The gene calls are TRBV19 and TRBJ2-4, with TRBD1 as a possible D gene (5 bases). The CDR3 contains 15 residues. Trimming pared 5 bases from V and 0 bases from J, leaving 11 bases between. In germline, CDR1 is LNHDA, CDR2 SQIVND (reference sequence).

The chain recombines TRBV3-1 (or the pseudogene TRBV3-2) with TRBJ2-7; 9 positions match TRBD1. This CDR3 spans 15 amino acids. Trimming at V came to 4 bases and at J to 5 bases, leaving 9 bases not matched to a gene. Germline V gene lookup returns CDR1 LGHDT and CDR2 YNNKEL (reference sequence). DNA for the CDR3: TGTGCCAGCAGCCCCCGGGACAGGGTCTTCCACGAGCAGTACTTC. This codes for CASSPRDRVFHEQYF.

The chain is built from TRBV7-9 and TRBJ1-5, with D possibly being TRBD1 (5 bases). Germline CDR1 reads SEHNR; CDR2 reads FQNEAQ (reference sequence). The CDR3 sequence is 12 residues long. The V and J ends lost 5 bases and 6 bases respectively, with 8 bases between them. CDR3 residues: CASSGGVQPQHF. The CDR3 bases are TGTGCCAGCAGCGGAGGGGTTCAGCCCCAGCATTTT.

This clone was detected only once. CDR3: CASSRLARDTGELFF. The CDR3 DNA reads as TGTGCCAGCAGCCGACTAGCGAGGGACACCGGGGAGCTGTTTTTT. J is TRBJ2-2 and V is TRBV7-6; TRBD2 agrees at 8 bases. The J segment lost 3 bases and the V segment lost 5 bases, leaving 5 bases of the junction unmatched. The germline gives CDR1 SGHVS, CDR2 FNYEAQ. The CDR3 totals 15 residues.

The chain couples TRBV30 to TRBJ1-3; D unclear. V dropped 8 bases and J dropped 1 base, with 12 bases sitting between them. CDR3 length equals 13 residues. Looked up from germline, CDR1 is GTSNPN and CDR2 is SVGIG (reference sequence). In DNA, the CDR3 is TGTGCCACAGACCGGATTTCTGGAAACACCATATATTTT. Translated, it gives CATDRISGNTIYF.

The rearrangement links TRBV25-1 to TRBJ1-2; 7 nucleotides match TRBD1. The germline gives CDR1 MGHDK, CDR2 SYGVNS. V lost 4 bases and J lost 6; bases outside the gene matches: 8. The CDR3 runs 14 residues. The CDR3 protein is CASSARQGLDGYTF. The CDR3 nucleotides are TGTGCCAGCAGTGCCAGACAGGGACTCGATGGCTACACCTTC.

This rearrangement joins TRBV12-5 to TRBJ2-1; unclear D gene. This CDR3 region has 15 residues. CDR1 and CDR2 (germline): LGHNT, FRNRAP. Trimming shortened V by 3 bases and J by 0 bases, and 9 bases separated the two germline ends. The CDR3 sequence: CASGLSTSSYNEQFF. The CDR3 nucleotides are TGTGCTAGTGGTTTATCAACGAGCTCCTACAATGAGCAGTTCTTC. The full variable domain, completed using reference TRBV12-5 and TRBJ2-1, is DARVTQTPRHKVTEMGQEVTMRCQPILGHNTVFWYRQTMMQGLELLAYFRNRAPLDDSGMPKDRFSAEMPDATLATLKIQPSEPRDSAVYFCASGLSTSSYNEQFFGPGTRLTVL.

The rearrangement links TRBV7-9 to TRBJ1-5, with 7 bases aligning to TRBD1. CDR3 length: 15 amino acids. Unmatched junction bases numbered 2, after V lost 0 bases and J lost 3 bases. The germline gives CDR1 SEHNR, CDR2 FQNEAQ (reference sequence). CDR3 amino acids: CASSLAGQANQPQHF. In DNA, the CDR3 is TGTGCCAGCAGCTTAGCCGGACAGGCCAATCAGCCCCAGCATTTT.

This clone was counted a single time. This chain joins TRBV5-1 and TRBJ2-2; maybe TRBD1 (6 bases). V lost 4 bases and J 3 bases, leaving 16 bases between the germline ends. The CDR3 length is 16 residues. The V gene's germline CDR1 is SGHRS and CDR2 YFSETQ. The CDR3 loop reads CASSPRTSGDTGELFF. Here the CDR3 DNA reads TGCGCCAGCAGCCCCCGAACGTCAGGGGACACCGGGGAGCTGTTTTTT. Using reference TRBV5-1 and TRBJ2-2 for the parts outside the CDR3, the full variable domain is KAGVTQTPRYLIKTRGQQVTLSCSPISGHRSVSWYQQTPGQGLQFLFEYFSETQRNKGNFPGRFSGRQFSNSRSEMNVSTLELGDSALYLCASSPRTSGDTGELFFGEGSRLTVL.

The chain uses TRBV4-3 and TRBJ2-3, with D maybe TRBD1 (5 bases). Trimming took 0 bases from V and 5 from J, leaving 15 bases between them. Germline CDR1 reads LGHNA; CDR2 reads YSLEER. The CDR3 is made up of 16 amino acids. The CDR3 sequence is CASSQDGHPSGDTQYF. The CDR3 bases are TGCGCCAGCAGCCAAGATGGACACCCCAGTGGAGATACGCAGTATTTT.

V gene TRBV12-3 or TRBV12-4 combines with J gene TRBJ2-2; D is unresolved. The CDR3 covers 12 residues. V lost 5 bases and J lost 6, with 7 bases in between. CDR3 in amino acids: CASSHNPGELFF. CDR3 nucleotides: TGTGCCAGCAGTCACAACCCCGGGGAGCTGTTTTTT.

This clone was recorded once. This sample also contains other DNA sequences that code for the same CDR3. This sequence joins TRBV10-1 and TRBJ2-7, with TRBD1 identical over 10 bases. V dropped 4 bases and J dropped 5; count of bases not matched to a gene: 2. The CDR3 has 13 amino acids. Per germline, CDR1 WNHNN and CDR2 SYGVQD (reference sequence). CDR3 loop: CASSAGTGDEQYF. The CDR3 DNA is TGCGCCAGCAGTGCGGGGACAGGGGACGAGCAGTACTTC.

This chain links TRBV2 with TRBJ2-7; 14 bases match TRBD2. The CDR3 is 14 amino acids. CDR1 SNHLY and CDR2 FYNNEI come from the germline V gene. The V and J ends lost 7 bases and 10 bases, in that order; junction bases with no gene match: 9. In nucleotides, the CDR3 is TGTGCCAGCACGGGACTAGCGGGGGCCTCATTCCAGTACTTC. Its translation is CASTGLAGASFQYF.

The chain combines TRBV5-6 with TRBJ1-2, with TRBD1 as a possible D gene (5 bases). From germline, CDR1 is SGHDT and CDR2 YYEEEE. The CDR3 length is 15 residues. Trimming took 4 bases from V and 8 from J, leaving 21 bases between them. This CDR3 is CASSPPGGAFSGYTF. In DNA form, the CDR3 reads TGTGCCAGCAGCCCCCCTGGTGGGGCTTTCAGCGGCTACACCTTC.

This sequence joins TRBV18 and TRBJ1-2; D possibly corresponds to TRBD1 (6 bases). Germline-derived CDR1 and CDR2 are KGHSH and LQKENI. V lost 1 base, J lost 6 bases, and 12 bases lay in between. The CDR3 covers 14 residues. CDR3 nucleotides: TGTGCCAGCTCACCACGGACAGTAGGTAATGGCTACACCTTC. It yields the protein CASSPRTVGNGYTF. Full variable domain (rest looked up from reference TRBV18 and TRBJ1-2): NAGVMQNPRHLVRRRGQEARLRCSPMKGHSHVYWYRQLPEEGLKFMVYLQKENIIDESGMPKERFSAEFPKEGPSILRIQQVVRGDSAAYFCASSPRTVGNGYTFGSGTRLTVV.

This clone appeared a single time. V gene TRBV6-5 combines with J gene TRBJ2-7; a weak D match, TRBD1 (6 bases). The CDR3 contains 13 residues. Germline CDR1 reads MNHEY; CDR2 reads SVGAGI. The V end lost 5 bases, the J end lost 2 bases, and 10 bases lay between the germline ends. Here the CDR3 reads CASSTDRTYEQYF. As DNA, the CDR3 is TGTGCCAGCAGTACAGACAGGACCTACGAGCAGTACTTC.

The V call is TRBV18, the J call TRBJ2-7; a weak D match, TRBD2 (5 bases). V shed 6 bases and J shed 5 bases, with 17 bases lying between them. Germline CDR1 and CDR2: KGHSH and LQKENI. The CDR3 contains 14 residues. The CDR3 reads CASSLLGVGNEQYF. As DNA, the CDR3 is TGTGCCAGCTCCCTCCTCGGGGTTGGGAACGAGCAGTACTTC.